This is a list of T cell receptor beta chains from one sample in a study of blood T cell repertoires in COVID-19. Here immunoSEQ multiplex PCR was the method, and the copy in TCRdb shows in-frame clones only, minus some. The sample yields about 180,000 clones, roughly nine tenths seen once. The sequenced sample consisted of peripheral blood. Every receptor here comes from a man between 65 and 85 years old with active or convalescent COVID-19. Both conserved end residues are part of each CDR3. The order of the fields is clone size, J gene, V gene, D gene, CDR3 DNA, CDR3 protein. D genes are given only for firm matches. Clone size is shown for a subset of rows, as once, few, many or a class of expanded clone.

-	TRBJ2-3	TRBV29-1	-	TGCAGCGTTGGTAGGGCAGGGAATATACCTAGCACAGATACGCAGTATTTT	CSVGRAGNIPSTDTQYF
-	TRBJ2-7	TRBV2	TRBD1	TGTGCCAGCTGCCAGGGACAGGGGTACGAGCAGTACTTC	CASCQGQGYEQYF
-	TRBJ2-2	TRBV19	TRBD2	TGTGCCAGTAGGACTAGCGGGGGAGACACCGGGGAGCTGTTTTTT	CASRTSGGDTGELFF
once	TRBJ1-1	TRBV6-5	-	TGTGCCAGCAGTTACCCGCCCGGGGTTAAGAACACTGAAGCTTTCTTT	CASSYPPGVKNTEAFF
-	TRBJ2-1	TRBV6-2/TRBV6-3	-	TGTGCCAGCAGTTACACCGAGTACAATGAGCAGTTCTTC	CASSYTEYNEQFF
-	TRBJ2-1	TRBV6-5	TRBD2	TGTGCCAGCAGCCTAGCGGGAGTAGCCTACAATGAGCAGTTCTTC	CASSLAGVAYNEQFF
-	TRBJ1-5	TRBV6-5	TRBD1	TGTGCCAGCAGTTACGTCCGGACAGGGGATCAGCCCCAGCATTTT	CASSYVRTGDQPQHF
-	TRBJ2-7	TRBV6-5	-	TGTGCCAGCCGGGGAGTCCGAGTTTACGAGCAGTACTTC	CASRGVRVYEQYF
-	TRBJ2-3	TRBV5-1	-	TGCGCCAGCAGCTTCGACACAGACACAGATACGCAGTATTTT	CASSFDTDTDTQYF
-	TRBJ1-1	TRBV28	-	TGTGCCAGCAGGGAGGTGAACACTGAAGCTTTCTTT	CASREVNTEAFF
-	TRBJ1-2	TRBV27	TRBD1	TGTGCCGCCGGTGAAGTCCCCCCAGGGGGCTCCTATGGCTACACCTTC	CAAGEVPPGGSYGYTF
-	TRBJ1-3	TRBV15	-	TGTGCCACCAGCAGTGCCAGCTCTGGAAACACCATATATTTT	CATSSASSGNTIYF
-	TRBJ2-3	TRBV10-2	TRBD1	TGCGCCAGCTCGACAGGGCTTAGCACAGATACGCAGTATTTT	CASSTGLSTDTQYF
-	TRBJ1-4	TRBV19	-	TGTGCCAGTAGTTCATGGGCCAGGGGACTGTTTTTT	CASSSWARGLFF
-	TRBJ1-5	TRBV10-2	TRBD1	TGCGCCAGCACCCCAAGGGGACAGGTTCGTCAGCCCCAGCATTTT	CASTPRGQVRQPQHF
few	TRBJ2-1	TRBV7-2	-	TGTGCCAGCAGCTTAAGGCTAGCGAGTAATGAGCAGTTCTTC	CASSLRLASNEQFF
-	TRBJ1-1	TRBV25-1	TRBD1	TGTGCCAGCCGCGGACAGGGAGGCACTGAAGCTTTCTTT	CASRGQGGTEAFF
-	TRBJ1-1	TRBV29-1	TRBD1	TGCAGCGTCTTTAGACAGGGGGCCACTGAAGCTTTCTTT	CSVFRQGATEAFF
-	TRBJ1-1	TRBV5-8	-	TGTGCCAGCGGACGAACAGGTTTGAACACTGAAGCTTTCTTT	CASGRTGLNTEAFF
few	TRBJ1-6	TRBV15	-	TGTGCCACCAGCAGAGGAGATAACTATAATTCACCCCTCCACTTT	CATSRGDNYNSPLHF
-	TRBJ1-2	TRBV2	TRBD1	TGTGCCAGCAGGGACAGGGGGCCCTATGGCTACACCTTC	CASRDRGPYGYTF
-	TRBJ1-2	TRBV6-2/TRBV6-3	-	TGTGCCAGCAGCCCTATTGATACAGGGAGATATGGCTACACCTTC	CASSPIDTGRYGYTF
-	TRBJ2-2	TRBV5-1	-	TGCGCCAGCAGCTCCACGGGGACTCCGGACAGGAGAAGAAACACCGGGGAGCTGTTTTTT	CASSSTGTPDRRRNTGELFF
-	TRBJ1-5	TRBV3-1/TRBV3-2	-	TGTGCCAGCAGCCGAGGACAGAGCAATCAGCCCCAGCATTTT	CASSRGQSNQPQHF
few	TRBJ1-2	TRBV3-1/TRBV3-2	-	TGTGCCAGCAGCCAAGATTTAGTGAGGGACACAACCACCCTTAACTATGGCTACACCTTC	CASSQDLVRDTTTLNYGYTF
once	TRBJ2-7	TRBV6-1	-	TGTGCCAGCAGTGAATTCAGGGAGCAGTACTTC	CASSEFREQYF
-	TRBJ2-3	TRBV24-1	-	TGTGCCACCAGTGCACAGCACGAGGGAGATACGCAGTATTTT	CATSAQHEGDTQYF
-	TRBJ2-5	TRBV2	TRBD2	TGTGCCAGCAGTTGGACTAGGGGACAAGAGACCCAGTACTTC	CASSWTRGQETQYF